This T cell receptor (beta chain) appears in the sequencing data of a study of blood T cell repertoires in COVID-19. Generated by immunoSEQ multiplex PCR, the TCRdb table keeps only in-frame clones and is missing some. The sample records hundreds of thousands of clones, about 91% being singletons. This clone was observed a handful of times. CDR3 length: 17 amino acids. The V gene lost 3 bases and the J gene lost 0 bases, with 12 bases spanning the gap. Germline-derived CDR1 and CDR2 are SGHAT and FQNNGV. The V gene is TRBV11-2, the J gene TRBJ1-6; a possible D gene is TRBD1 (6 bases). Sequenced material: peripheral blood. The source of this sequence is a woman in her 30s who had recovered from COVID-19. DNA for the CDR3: TGTGCCAGCAGCTTCCGGGGGGCGAGCTCCTATAATTCACCCCTCCACTTT. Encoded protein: CASSFRGASSYNSPLHF.